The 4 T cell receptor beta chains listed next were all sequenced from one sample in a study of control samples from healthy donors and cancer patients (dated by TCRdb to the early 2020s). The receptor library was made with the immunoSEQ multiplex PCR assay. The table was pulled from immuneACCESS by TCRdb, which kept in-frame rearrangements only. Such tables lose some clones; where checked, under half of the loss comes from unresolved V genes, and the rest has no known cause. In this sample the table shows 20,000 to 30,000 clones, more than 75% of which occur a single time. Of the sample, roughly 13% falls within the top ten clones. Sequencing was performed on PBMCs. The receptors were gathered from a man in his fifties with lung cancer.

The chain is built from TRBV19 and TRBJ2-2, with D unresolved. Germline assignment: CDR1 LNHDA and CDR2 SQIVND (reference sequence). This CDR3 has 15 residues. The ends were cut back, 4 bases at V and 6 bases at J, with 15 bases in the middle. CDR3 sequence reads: CASSTPSRSAGELFF. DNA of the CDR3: TGTGCCAGTAGTACCCCCAGCAGGTCGGCCGGGGAGCTGTTTTTT.

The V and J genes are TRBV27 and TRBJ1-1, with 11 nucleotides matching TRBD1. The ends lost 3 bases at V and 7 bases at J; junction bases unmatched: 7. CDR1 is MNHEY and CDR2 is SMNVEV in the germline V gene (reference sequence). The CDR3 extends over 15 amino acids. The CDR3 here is CASSFLGQGAGEAFF. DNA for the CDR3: TGTGCCAGCAGTTTCCTAGGACAGGGGGCCGGTGAAGCTTTCTTT.

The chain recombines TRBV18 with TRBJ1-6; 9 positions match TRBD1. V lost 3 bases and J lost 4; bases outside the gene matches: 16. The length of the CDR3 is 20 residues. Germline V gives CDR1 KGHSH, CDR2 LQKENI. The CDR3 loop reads CASSPVQGAPGQGYNSPLHF. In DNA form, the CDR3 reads TGTGCCAGCTCACCCGTCCAAGGGGCACCGGGACAGGGATATAATTCACCCCTCCACTTT.

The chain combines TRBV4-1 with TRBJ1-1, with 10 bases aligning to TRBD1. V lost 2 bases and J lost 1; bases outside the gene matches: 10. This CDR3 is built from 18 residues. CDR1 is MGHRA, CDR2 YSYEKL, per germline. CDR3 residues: CASSQPPGQGTGNTEAFF. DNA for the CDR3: TGCGCCAGCAGCCAACCCCCGGGACAGGGGACTGGGAACACTGAAGCTTTCTTT.